The 3 T cell receptor beta chains given below trace back to one sample, sequenced in a study of blood T cell repertoires in COVID-19. The table came from immunoSEQ multiplex PCR; TCRdb's copy has only in-frame clones and leaves some out. The sample includes 90,000 to 130,000 clones, roughly nine tenths of them seen just once. Sequenced input: peripheral blood. The receptors shown here come from a man in his forties with acute or convalescent COVID-19.

The chain recombines TRBV7-7 with TRBJ2-2; a weak D match, TRBD2 (6 bases). Germline V gene lookup returns CDR1 SSHAT and CDR2 FNYEAQ (reference sequence). The CDR3 runs to 16 residues. Between the trimmed V and J ends, which lost 3 bases and 3 bases, there was a span of 14 bases. DNA for the CDR3: TGTGCCAGCAGCTTGACCGGGACTCCCGACACCGGGGAGCTGTTTTTT. Residues: CASSLTGTPDTGELFF.

V usage is TRBV7-2 and J usage is TRBJ2-3, with TRBD2 matching over 12 bases. The germline V gene has CDR1 SGHTA and CDR2 FQGNSA. The junction had 4 bases not matched to a gene; V was cut back by 6 bases and J by 0 bases. The CDR3 has 16 amino acids. The CDR3 here is CASRNGLAGSTDTQYF. Here the CDR3 DNA reads TGTGCCAGCAGAAACGGACTAGCGGGGAGCACAGATACGCAGTATTTT.

The chain uses TRBV25-1 and TRBJ2-1, with 9 positions matching TRBD1. Germline CDR1 is MGHDK and CDR2 is SYGVNS. The CDR3 covers 15 residues. V shed 8 bases and J 7 bases; nucleotides not matched to a gene: 12. CDR3 bases: TGTGCCAGCCGACAAGCCGGGACAGGGAATAATGAGCAGTTCTTC. Its protein product is CASRQAGTGNNEQFF.